The 5 T cell receptor beta chains presented below share a single source sample, sequenced in a study of cytomegalovirus exposure and HLA in healthy donors. PCR primers comprised 60 Vbeta and 13 Jbeta primers. Produced via immunoSEQ multiplex PCR; TCRdb's table is partial and in-frame only. In total, the table holds over 150,000 clones. Sequencing was carried out using PBMCs. The receptors here all came from a boy younger than 18 in good health and CMV-seronegative.

The chain recombines TRBV7-2 with TRBJ2-2; unclear D gene. Trimming removed 5 bases from V and 0 bases from J, with 7 bases in between. CDR3 length: 14 amino acids. Looked up from germline, CDR1 is SGHTA and CDR2 is FQGNSA. The CDR3 protein is CASSLTANTGELFF. In DNA, the CDR3 is TGTGCCAGCAGCCTCACAGCGAACACCGGGGAGCTGTTTTTT. The full variable domain, completed using reference TRBV7-2 and TRBJ2-2, is GAGVSQSPSNKVTEKGKDVELRCDPISGHTALYWYRQSLGQGLEFLIYFQGNSAPDKSGLPSDRFSAERTGGSVSTLTIQRTQQEDSAVYLCASSLTANTGELFFGEGSRLTVL.

V is TRBV7-8 and J is TRBJ1-1; D ambiguous. This CDR3 spans 11 amino acids. The V end lost 5 bases, the J end lost 5 bases, and 6 bases lay between the germline ends. Germline CDR1 and CDR2: SGHVS and FQNEAQ. The CDR3 coding sequence is TGTGCCAGCAGCCGGGTGACTGAAGCTTTCTTT. This gives the protein CASSRVTEAFF.

With respect to this clone: One junction end disagrees with the germline gene, perhaps due to a read error. This chain uses TRBV28 with TRBJ1-1; possible D gene TRBD1, 5 bases. The V gene's germline CDR1 is MDHEN and CDR2 SYDVKM. This CDR3 comprises 14 residues. The CDR3 DNA follows: TGTGCCAGCACTTTAGGTGGACACTCCACTGAAGCTTTCTTT. Its protein is CASTLGGHSTEAFF.

The chain couples TRBV7-2 to TRBJ2-7, with D unclear. The CDR3 contains 13 residues. V lost 2 bases and J 1 base, leaving 6 bases between the germline ends. In germline, CDR1 is SGHTA, CDR2 FQGNSA. The DNA of the CDR3 is TGTGCCAGCAGCTTAACAGATTCCTACGAGCAGTACTTC. Translated: CASSLTDSYEQYF. Together with reference TRBV7-2 and TRBJ2-7, the CDR3 gives the full variable domain: GAGVSQSPSNKVTEKGKDVELRCDPISGHTALYWYRQSLGQGLEFLIYFQGNSAPDKSGLPSDRFSAERTGGSVSTLTIQRTQQEDSAVYLCASSLTDSYEQYFGPGTRLTVT.

CDR3 DNA sequence: TGTGCCAGCAGCGAGACCGGGACTAGCGCCTTATGGGAGCAGTTCTTC. Its translation: CASSETGTSALWEQFF. This chain joins TRBV9 and TRBJ2-1; TRBD2 matches at 10 bases. CDR3 size: 16 residues. V lost 3 bases to trimming and J lost 10 bases; unmatched junction nucleotides: 13. The germline V gene has CDR1 SGDLS and CDR2 YYNGEE.